This entry is about one TCR beta chain. There are 15 residues in the CDR3. In germline, CDR1 is KGHDR, CDR2 SFDVKD. Trimming pared 9 bases from V and 1 base from J, leaving 12 bases between. This sample is part of a study of T cell responses to AZD1222 COVID-19 vaccine. Data came from immunoSEQ multiplex PCR; TCRdb stores just in-frame clones and leaves some out. The sample carries some 130,000 clones, 85% to 95% recorded once. The chain is built from TRBV24-1 and TRBJ2-6; no definite D call. This TCR derives from an adult who received the AZD1222 COVID-19 vaccine. This material consisted of peripheral blood, taken 28 days after the second AZD1222 dose. CDR3 amino acids: CATETQVSGANVLTF. The CDR3 nucleotides read TGTGCCACCGAGACGCAGGTATCTGGGGCCAACGTCCTGACTTTC.